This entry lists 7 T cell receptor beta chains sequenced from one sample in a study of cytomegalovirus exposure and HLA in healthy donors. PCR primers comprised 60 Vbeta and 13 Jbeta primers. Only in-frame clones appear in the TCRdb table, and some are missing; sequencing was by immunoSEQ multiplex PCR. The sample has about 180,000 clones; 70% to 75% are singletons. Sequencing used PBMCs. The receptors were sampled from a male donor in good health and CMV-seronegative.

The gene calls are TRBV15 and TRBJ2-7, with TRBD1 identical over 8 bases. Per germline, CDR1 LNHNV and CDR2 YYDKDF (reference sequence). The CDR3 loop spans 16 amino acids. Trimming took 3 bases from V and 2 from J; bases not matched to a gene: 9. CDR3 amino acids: CATSSPGTGTPYEQYF. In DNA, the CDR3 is TGTGCCACCAGCAGCCCCGGGACAGGAACCCCCTACGAGCAGTACTTC.

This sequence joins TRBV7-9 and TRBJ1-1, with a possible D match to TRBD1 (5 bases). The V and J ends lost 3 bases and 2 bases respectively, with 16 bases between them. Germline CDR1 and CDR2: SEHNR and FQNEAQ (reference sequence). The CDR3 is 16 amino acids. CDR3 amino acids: CASSLGGGLINTEAFF. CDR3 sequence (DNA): TGTGCCAGCAGCTTGGGGGGGGGTCTGATAAACACTGAAGCTTTCTTT.

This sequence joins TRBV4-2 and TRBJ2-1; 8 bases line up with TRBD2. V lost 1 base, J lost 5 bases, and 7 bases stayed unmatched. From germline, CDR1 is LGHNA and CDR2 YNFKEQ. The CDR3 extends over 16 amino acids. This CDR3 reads CASSQAGRLANNEQFF. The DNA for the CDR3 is TGTGCCAGCAGCCAAGCGGGGAGACTAGCGAACAATGAGCAGTTCTTC.

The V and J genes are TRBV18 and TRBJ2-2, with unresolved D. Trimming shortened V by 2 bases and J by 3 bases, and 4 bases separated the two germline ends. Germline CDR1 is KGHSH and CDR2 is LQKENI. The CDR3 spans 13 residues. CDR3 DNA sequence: TGTGCCAGCTCACCAACGGACACCGGGGAGCTGTTTTTT. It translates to CASSPTDTGELFF.

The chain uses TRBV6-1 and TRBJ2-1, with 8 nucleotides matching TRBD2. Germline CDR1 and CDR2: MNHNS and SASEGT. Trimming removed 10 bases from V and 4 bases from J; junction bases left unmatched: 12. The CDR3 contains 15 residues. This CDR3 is CATPKAGESYNEQFF. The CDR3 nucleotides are TGTGCCACCCCTAAAGCGGGGGAAAGTTACAATGAGCAGTTCTTC.

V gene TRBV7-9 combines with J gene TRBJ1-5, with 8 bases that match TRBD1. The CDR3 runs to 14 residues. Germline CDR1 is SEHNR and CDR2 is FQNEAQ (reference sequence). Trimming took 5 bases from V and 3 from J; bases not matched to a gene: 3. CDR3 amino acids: CASSGTGPNQPQHF. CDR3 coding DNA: TGTGCCAGCAGCGGGACAGGCCCCAATCAGCCCCAGCATTTT.

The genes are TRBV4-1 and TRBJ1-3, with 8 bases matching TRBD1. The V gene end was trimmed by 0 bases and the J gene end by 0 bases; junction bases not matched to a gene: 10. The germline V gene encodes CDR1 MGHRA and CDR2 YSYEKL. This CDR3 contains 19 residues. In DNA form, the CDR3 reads TGCGCCAGCAGCCAAGAGAAGAGGAGGACAGGGATCTCTGGAAACACCATATATTTT. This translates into CASSQEKRRTGISGNTIYF.